In its sample, the clone carrying this T cell receptor (beta chain) was seen a few times. Its cognate antigen is unknown. This sample is part of a study of identical twins. The CDR3 length is 15 residues. Per germline, CDR1 SEHNR and CDR2 FQNEAQ (reference sequence). Trimming shortened V by 5 bases and J by 1 base, and 12 bases separated the two germline ends. TCRdb fed the 5' RACE reads into MiXCR, producing one record per CDR3 protein. The sample yields around 530,000 distinct CDR3 sequences, roughly 15% seen once. Study outcomes and limitations: Zero-insertion analyses were open to partial confounding by invariant MAIT and iNKT cells.

These data also formed part of another study, on yellow fever vaccine responses in identical twins.

The specimen was CD4+ T cells sorted from blood. This receptor was taken from a woman between 18 and 29 years old in good health. The V call is TRBV7-9, the J call TRBJ2-4; D is perhaps TRBD1 (5 bases). In DNA form, the CDR3 reads TGTGCCAGCAGCCCAGATCAGGGTGCCAAAAACATTCAGTACTTC. Protein sequence: CASSPDQGAKNIQYF.